The rows below give T cell receptor beta chains drawn from one sample of a study of T-cell reconstitution after alpha-beta-depleted transplantation in children. TCRdb ran MiXCR on the PCR reads and lists one entry per CDR3 protein. Here the sample spans 900,000 or so distinct CDR3 sequences, 16% being singletons. Sequenced material: PBMCs, mostly from graft donor cells, taken 360 days after TCRalphabeta/CD19-depleted stem cell transplant. These TCRs come from a male patient younger than 18 who had a stem cell transplant for acute lymphoblastic leukemia, so the T cells may come from the graft donor. The CDR3 runs from the conserved cysteine through the conserved F or W. The order of the fields is J gene, clone size, V gene, D gene, CDR3 DNA, CDR3 protein. D genes are given only for firm matches. Size is stated for part of the rows, as once, few or many counts, or as a class when the clone is expanded.

>TRBJ2-5|-|TRBV12-3/TRBV12-4|-
TGTGCCAGCAGAAATTTAGCGTTCCGAGGGGGAGAGACCCAGTACTTC
CASRNLAFRGGETQYF
>TRBJ1-1|many|TRBV12-3/TRBV12-4|-
TGTGCCAGCAGTTTCGAGTTCCCTGAAGCTTTCTTT
CASSFEFPEAFF
>TRBJ2-2|-|TRBV7-6|TRBD2
TGTGCCAGCAGCTTAGGAGCGGGAGGCACCGGGGAGCTGTTTTTT
CASSLGAGGTGELFF
>TRBJ2-1|few|TRBV5-1|TRBD1
TGCGCCAGCAGCTTGGAAGGCAGGGGGCCGAGCAATGAGCAGTTCTTC
CASSLEGRGPSNEQFF
>TRBJ2-1|-|TRBV9|TRBD2
TGTGCCAGCAGCCCAAAACTAGCGGGATTCTACAATGAGCAGTTCTTC
CASSPKLAGFYNEQFF
>TRBJ2-3|few|TRBV3-1|-
TGTGCCAGCAGCCGCGTTGGGCGGGGGCTACGCACAGATACGCAGTATTTT
CASSRVGRGLRTDTQYF
>TRBJ2-6|-|TRBV18|-
TGTGCCAGCTCACTGGACCGCCGCTCTGGGGCCAACGTCCTGACTTTC
CASSLDRRSGANVLTF
>TRBJ2-1|-|TRBV29-1|TRBD2
TGCAGCGTTGAGGGCGGCGCGGGAGGCCGCTGGTACAATGAGCAGTTCTTC
CSVEGGAGGRWYNEQFF
>TRBJ2-7|-|TRBV7-6|TRBD2
TGTGCCAGCAGCAACGGACTAGTCCTAGAGCAGTACTTC
CASSNGLVLEQYF
>TRBJ2-7|-|TRBV12-3/TRBV12-4|TRBD1
TGTGCCAGCAGTCAGTCGGACAGGGGGAACGAGCAGTACTTC
CASSQSDRGNEQYF
>TRBJ2-3|few|TRBV12-3/TRBV12-4|-
TGTGCCACCAGCCAAGCCTTTAGCACAGATACGCAGTATTTT
CATSQAFSTDTQYF
>TRBJ2-3|-|TRBV10-2|TRBD2
TGCGCCAGCAGTGAGCGATCCGGCGGACTAGCGGGAATGACAGATACGCAGTATTTT
CASSERSGGLAGMTDTQYF
>TRBJ2-1|-|TRBV5-1|-
TGCGCCAGCAGCTTTCGAAGCGAACCGAGTGTCCACAATGAGCAGTTCTTC
CASSFRSEPSVHNEQFF
>TRBJ1-2|few|TRBV5-5|TRBD1
TGTGCCAGCAGCCCCCGACAGGGTCTTTGGCTTAACTATGGCTACACCTTC
CASSPRQGLWLNYGYTF
>TRBJ2-1|many|TRBV6-5|-
TGTGCCAGCCGGCTCGACAGCTCCTACAATGAGCAGTTCTTC
CASRLDSSYNEQFF
>TRBJ2-1|few|TRBV27|-
TGTGCCAGCAGTTCAGACCCGGGAGTGGCCTACAATGAGCAGTTCTTC
CASSSDPGVAYNEQFF
>TRBJ2-7|few|TRBV29-1|TRBD1
TGCAGCGTTGAAGATCCCACGGGACAGACCTACGAGCAGTACTTC
CSVEDPTGQTYEQYF
>TRBJ1-6|-|TRBV27|TRBD1
TGTGCCAGCAGCCCACAGGGGAGCTCCTATAATTCACCCCTCCACTTT
CASSPQGSSYNSPLHF
>TRBJ1-2|few|TRBV24-1|-
TGTGCCACCAGTGAGACGGTTGTAAACTATGGCTACACCTTC
CATSETVVNYGYTF
>TRBJ2-1|-|TRBV20-1|TRBD1
TGCAGTGCTAATGACGACAGGGGGAAAGAGCAGTTCTTC
CSANDDRGKEQFF
>TRBJ2-7|few|TRBV4-1|TRBD2
TGCGCCAGCAGCCAGCCGACTAGCGGGAGGCAAGAGCAGTACTTC
CASSQPTSGRQEQYF
>TRBJ2-3|-|TRBV11-1|TRBD1
TGTGCCAGCAGCTCACAGACAGGGGCCAGGGATACGCAGTATTTT
CASSSQTGARDTQYF
>TRBJ1-5|-|TRBV7-9|-
TGTGCCAGCAGCTTTCAGGGAAGGTACAATCAGCCCCAGCATTTT
CASSFQGRYNQPQHF
>TRBJ2-7|-|TRBV7-9|TRBD2
TGTGCCAGCAGCAGTCCGGGGGGTACGTACGAGCAGTACTTC
CASSSPGGTYEQYF
>TRBJ2-7|many|TRBV20-1|-
TGCAGTGCCAGCGCAGGGTCTGGAGGGCCCGCCGAGCAGTACTTC
CSASAGSGGPAEQYF
>TRBJ2-7|-|TRBV13|-
TGTGCCAGCAGCTTAGCGGGAGAAGCCAACTACGAGCAGTACTTC
CASSLAGEANYEQYF
>TRBJ2-1|-|TRBV6-5|-
TGTGCCAGCAGTTACTCGAACGTAGCGCATTCTTCCTACAATGAGCAGTTCTTC
CASSYSNVAHSSYNEQFF
>TRBJ2-7|-|TRBV5-1|-
TGCGCCAGCAGCTTGGGGCTGGATGCCTACGAGCAGTACTTC
CASSLGLDAYEQYF
>TRBJ2-3|-|TRBV10-2|TRBD2
TGCGCCAGCAGTGTGGACCCACCTAGCGGGAGGGACTACACAGATACGCAGTATTTT
CASSVDPPSGRDYTDTQYF
>TRBJ2-3|-|TRBV15|-
TGTGCCACCAGCAGGGGCCTTTTAGATACGCAGTATTTT
CATSRGLLDTQYF
>TRBJ2-3|-|TRBV6-5|-
TGTGCCAGCAGTTACCGGGATCCCGTCTACACAGATACGCAGTATTTT
CASSYRDPVYTDTQYF
>TRBJ2-1|-|TRBV6-2/TRBV6-3|TRBD2
TGTGCCAGCAGTACGTACCTAGCGGGAGGGCGGGATGAGCAGTTCTTC
CASSTYLAGGRDEQFF
>TRBJ2-2|-|TRBV24-1|-
TGTGCCACCAGTGACCTTCTAGGACACACCGGGGAGCTGTATTTT
CATSDLLGHTGELYF
>TRBJ2-1|many|TRBV29-1|TRBD1
TGCAGCGTTCGGGACAGGGGGTTAGTACGAGGGGAGCAGTTCTTC
CSVRDRGLVRGEQFF
>TRBJ2-7|few|TRBV7-7|-
TGTGCCAGCAGCTTAGTCCCAGGGTCGGTAGGCGAGCAGTACTTC
CASSLVPGSVGEQYF
>TRBJ2-1|many|TRBV5-1|TRBD2
TGCGCCAGCAGCTTCCCTAGACTAGCTCGCGGCCATGAGCAGTTCTTC
CASSFPRLARGHEQFF